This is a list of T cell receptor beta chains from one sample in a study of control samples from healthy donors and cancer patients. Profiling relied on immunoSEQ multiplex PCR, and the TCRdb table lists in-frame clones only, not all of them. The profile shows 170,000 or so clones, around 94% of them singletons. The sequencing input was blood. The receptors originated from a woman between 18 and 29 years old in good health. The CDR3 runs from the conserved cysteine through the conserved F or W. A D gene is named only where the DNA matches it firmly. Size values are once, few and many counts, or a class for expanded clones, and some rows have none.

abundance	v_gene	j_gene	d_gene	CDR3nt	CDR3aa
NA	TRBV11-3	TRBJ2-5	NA	TGTGCCAGCAGCTCGACCTCCCAAGCGAGAAGGCACTTC	CASSSTSQARRHF
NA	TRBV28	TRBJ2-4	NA	TGTGCCAGCAGTTCCACCCGACAGGCCCGGGTTCAGTACTTC	CASSSTRQARVQYF
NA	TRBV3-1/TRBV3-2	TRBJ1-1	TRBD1	TGTGCCAGCAGCCGCAGGGGGCTTGTGACTGAAGCTTTCTTT	CASSRRGLVTEAFF
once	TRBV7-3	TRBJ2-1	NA	TGTGCCAGCAGCTCAGACACCGAGGCCGGGCGCAGTGAGCAGTTCTTC	CASSSDTEAGRSEQFF
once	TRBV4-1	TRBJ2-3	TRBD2	TGCGCCAGCAGCCGATCTTGGACTAGCCCAGATACGCAGTATTTT	CASSRSWTSPDTQYF
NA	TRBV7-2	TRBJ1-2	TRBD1	TGTGCCAGCAGCCGGGACAGCTATGGCTACACCTTC	CASSRDSYGYTF
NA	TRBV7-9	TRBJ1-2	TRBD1	TGTGCCAGCAGCTTGGGGGGGACAGAAGCTAACTATGGCTACACCTTC	CASSLGGTEANYGYTF
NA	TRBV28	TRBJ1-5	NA	TGTGCCAGCAGTTTCGGGGGGGGCGGTCAGCCCCAGCATTTT	CASSFGGGGQPQHF
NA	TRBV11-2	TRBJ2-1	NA	TGTGCCAGCAGCTCGCCCGGAAGTAGGGGTGAGCAGTTCTTC	CASSSPGSRGEQFF
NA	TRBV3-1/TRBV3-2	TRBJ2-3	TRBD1	TGTGCCAGCAGCCTCGGACAGGTAGGAGATACGCAGTATTTT	CASSLGQVGDTQYF
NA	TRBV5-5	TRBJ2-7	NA	TGTGCCAGCAGCTTGGACTCCAACAGGTACGAGCAGTACTTC	CASSLDSNRYEQYF
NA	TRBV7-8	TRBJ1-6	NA	TGTGCCAGCAGCTTAAGACCTAACTATTCACCCCTCCACTTT	CASSLRPNYSPLHF
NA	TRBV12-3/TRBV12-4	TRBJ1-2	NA	TGTGCCAGCGGGGGCAGGGGAGAATATGGCTACACCTTC	CASGGRGEYGYTF
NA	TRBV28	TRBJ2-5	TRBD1	TGTGCCAGCAGTTTCTCGGACAGGGCGGAGACCCAGTACTTC	CASSFSDRAETQYF
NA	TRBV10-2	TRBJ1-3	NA	TGCGCCAGCATTGGATTCAGCTCTGGAAACACCATATATTTT	CASIGFSSGNTIYF
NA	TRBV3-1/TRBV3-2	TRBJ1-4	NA	TGTGCCAGCAGCCAAGTCGGCGAAAAACTGTTTTTT	CASSQVGEKLFF
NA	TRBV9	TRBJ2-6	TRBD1	TGTGCCAGCAGTCCACCGGGACAGATGATAACTGGGGCCAACGTCCTGACTTTC	CASSPPGQMITGANVLTF
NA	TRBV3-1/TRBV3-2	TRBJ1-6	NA	TGTGCCAGCAGCCCTCCGACTCTTAATTCACCCCTCCACTTT	CASSPPTLNSPLHF
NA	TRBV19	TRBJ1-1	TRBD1	TGTGCCAGTACCGACGACAGGGGGCGCCGAAGGACTGAAGCTTTCTTT	CASTDDRGRRRTEAFF
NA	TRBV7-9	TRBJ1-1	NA	TGTGCCAGCAGCCCGGGGCAGGGAATGAACACTGAAGCTTTCTTT	CASSPGQGMNTEAFF
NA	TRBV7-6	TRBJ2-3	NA	TGTGCCAGCAGCTTAAGGACGGCGGGGACACGCACAGATACGCAGTATTTT	CASSLRTAGTRTDTQYF
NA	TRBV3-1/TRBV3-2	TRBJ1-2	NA	TGTGCCAGCAGCCGGGACGGGGTATATGGCTACACCTTC	CASSRDGVYGYTF
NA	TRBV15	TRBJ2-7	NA	TGTGCCACCAGCAGAGATTTTTGGGAGCAGTACTTC	CATSRDFWEQYF
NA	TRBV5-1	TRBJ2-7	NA	TGCGCCAGCAGCTTGGCCCACGAGCAGTACTTC	CASSLAHEQYF
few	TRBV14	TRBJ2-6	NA	TGTGCCAGCAGCCCGTTTGTGAGCTCTGGGGCCAACGTCCTGACTTTC	CASSPFVSSGANVLTF
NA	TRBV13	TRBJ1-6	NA	TGTGCCAGCAGCTCGACGAACCCGGAACAGGGCTCCTATAATTCACCCCTCCACTTT	CASSSTNPEQGSYNSPLHF